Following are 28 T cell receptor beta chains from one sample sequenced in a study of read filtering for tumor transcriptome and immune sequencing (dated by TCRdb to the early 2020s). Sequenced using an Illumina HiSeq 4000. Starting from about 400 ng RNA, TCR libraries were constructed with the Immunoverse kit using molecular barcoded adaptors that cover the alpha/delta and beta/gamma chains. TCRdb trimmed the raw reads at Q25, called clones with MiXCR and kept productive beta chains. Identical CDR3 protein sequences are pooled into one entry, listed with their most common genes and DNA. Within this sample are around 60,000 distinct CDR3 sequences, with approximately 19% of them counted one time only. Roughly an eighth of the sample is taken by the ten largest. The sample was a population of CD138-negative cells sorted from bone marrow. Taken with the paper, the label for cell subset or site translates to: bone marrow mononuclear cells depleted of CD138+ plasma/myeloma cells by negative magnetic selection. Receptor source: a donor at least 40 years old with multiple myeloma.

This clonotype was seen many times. The CDR3 nucleotides read TGCAGTGCTAGAGATGAAAGGGGTAGCAATCAGCCCCAGCATTTT. Its translation is CSARDERGSNQPQHF. V usage is TRBV20-1 and J usage is TRBJ1-5, with D possibly TRBD1 on 5 matching bases. The V gene lost 0 bases and the J gene lost 0 bases, with 9 bases spanning the gap. The CDR3 covers 15 residues. Looked up from germline, CDR1 is DFQATT and CDR2 is SNEGSKA (reference sequence).

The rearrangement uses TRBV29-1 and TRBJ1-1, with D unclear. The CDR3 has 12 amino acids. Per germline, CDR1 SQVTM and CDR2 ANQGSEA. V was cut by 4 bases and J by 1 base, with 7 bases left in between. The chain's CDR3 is CSVGRGNTEAFF. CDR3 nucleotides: TGCAGCGTTGGGCGGGGGAACACTGAAGCTTTCTTT.

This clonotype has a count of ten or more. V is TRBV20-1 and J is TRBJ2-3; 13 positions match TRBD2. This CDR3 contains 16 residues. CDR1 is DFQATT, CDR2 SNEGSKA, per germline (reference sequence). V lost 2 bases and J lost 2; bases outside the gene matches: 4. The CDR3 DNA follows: TGCAGTGCTAGAATGGGACTAGCGGGGTACACAGATACGCAGTATTTT. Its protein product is CSARMGLAGYTDTQYF.

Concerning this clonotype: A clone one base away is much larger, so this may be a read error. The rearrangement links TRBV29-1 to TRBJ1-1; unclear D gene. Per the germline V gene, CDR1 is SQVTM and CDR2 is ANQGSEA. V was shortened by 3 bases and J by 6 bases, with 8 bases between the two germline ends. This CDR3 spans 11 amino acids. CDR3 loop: CSVEVGSEAFF. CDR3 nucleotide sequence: TGCAGCGTTGAGGTGGGTTCTGAAGCTTTCTTT.

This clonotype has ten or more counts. The CDR3 DNA reads TGTGCCAGCAGTTTTTCGGGTGGGACGGCAGGGAGCAATTCACCCCTCCACTTT. It is translated as CASSFSGGTAGSNSPLHF. The chain joins TRBV12-3 or TRBV12-4 to TRBJ1-6, with a possible D match to TRBD1 (5 bases). CDR3 length: 18 amino acids. Trimming shortened V by 3 bases and J by 7 bases, and 22 bases separated the two germline ends.

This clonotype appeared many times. The CDR3 loop reads CASATSPFSYNEQFF. CDR3 coding DNA: TGTGCCAGCGCGACTAGCCCCTTCTCCTACAATGAGCAGTTCTTC. The chain carries TRBV28 and TRBJ2-1; 7 positions agree with TRBD2. The CDR3 is 15 residues long. V lost 8 bases, J lost 0 bases, and 7 bases stayed unmatched. Germline V lookup: CDR1 MDHEN, CDR2 SYDVKM.

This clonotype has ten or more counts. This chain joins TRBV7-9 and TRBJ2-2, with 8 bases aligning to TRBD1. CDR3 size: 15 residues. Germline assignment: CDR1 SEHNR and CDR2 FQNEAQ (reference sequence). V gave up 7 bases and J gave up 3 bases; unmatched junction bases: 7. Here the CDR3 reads CASTGQGMDTGELFF. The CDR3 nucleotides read TGTGCCAGCACCGGACAGGGTATGGACACCGGGGAGCTGTTTTTT.

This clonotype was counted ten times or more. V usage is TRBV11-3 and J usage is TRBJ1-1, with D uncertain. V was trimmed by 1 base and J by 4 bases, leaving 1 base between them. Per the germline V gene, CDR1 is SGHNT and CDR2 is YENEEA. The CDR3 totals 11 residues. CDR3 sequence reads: CASSLGTEAFF. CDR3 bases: TGTGCCAGCAGCTTAGGCACTGAAGCTTTCTTT.

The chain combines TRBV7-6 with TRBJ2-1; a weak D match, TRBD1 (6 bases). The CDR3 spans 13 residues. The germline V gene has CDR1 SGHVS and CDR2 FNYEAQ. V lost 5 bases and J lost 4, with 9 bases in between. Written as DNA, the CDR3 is TGTGCCAGCAGCACCGGACAGTACAATGAGCAGTTCTTC. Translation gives CASSTGQYNEQFF.

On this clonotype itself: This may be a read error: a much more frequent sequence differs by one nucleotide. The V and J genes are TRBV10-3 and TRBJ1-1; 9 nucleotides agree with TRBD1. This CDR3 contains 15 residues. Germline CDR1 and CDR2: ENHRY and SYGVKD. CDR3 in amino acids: CAISARQGVNTEASF. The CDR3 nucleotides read TGTGCCATCAGTGCCCGACAGGGGGTGAACACTGAAGCTTCCTTT.

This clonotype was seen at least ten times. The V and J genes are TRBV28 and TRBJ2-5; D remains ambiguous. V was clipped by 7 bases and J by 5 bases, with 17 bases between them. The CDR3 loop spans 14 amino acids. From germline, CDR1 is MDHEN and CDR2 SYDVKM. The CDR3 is CASNSRPNEETQYF. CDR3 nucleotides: TGTGCCAGCAATTCGAGACCTAACGAGGAGACCCAGTACTTC.

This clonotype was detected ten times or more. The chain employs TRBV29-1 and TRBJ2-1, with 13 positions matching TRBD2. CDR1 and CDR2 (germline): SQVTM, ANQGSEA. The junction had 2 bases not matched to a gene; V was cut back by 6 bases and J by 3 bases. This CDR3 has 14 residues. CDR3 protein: CSVTSGRGYNEQFF. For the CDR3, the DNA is TGCAGCGTAACTAGCGGGAGGGGCTACAATGAGCAGTTCTTC.

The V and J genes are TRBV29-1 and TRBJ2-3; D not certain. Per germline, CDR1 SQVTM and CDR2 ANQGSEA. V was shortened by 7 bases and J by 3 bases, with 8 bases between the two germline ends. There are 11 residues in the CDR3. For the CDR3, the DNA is TGCAGCGCAACGACGACAGATACGCAGTATTTT. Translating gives CSATTTDTQYF.

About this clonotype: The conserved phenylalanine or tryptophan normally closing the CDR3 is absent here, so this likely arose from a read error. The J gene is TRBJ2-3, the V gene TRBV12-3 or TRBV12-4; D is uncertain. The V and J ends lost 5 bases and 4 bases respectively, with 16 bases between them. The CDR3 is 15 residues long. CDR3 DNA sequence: TGTGCCAGCAGTCCCCCCCACCAGACCCCAGATACGCAGTATTCT. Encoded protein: CASSPPHQTPDTQYS.

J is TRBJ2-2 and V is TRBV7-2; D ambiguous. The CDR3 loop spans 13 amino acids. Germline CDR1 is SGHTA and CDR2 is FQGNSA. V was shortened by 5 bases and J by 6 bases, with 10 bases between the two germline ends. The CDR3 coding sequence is TGTGCCAGCAGCAAAGACCCTGCCGGGGAGCTGTTTTTT. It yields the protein CASSKDPAGELFF.

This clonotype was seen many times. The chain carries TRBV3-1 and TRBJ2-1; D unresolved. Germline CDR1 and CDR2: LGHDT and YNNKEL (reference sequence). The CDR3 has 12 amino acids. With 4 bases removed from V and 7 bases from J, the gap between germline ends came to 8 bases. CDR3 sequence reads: CASSLLLNEQFF. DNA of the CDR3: TGTGCCAGCAGCCTTCTCCTGAATGAGCAGTTCTTC.

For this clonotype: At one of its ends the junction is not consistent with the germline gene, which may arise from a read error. The CDR3 sequence is CAGRGFGNEQFF. The CDR3 DNA reads as TGTGCCGGCAGGGGTTTCGGCAATGAGCAGTTCTTC. The chain uses TRBV6-5 and TRBJ2-1; TRBD1 is a possible D gene (6 bases). Germline CDR1 reads MNHEY; CDR2 reads SVGAGI. There are 12 residues in the CDR3.

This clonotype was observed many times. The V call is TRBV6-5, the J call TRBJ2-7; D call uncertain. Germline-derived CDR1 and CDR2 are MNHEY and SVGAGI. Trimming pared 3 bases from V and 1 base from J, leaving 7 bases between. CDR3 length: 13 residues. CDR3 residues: CASSYSPSYEQYF. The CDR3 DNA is TGTGCCAGCAGTTATAGCCCGTCCTACGAGCAGTACTTC.

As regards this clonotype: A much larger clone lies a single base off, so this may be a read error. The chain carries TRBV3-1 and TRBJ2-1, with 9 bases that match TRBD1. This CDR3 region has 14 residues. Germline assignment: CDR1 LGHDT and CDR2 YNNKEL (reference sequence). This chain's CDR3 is CAGSQVGTGLEQFF. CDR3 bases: TGTGCCGGCAGCCAAGTCGGGACAGGGCTTGAGCAGTTCTTC.

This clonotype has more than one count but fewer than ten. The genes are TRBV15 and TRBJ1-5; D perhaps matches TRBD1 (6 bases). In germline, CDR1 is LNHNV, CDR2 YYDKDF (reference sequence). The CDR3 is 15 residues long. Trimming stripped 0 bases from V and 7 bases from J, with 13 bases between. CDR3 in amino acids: CATSRDWGAGQPQHF. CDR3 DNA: TGTGCCACCAGCAGAGATTGGGGGGCTGGGCAGCCCCAGCATTTT. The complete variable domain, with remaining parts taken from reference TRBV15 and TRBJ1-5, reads DAMVIQNPRYQVTQFGKPVTLSCSQTLNHNVMYWYQQKSSQAPKLLFHYYDKDFNNEADTPDNFQSRRPNTSFCFLDIRSPGLGDTAMYLCATSRDWGAGQPQHFGDGTRLSIL.

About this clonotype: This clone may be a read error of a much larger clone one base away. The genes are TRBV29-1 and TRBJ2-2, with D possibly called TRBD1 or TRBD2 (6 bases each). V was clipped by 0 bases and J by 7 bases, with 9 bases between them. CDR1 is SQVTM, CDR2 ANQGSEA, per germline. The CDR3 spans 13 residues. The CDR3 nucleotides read TGCAGCGTTGAAGAGGGGGGCAACGGGGAGCTGTTTTTT. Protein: CSVEEGGNGELFF.

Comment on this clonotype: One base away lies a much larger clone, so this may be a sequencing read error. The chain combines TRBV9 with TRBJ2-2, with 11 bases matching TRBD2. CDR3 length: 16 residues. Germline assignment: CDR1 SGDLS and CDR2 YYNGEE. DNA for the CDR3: TGTCCCAGCAGCGTCGCCCTAGCGGGAGGCACCGGGGAGCTGTTTTTT. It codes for CPSSVALAGGTGELFF.

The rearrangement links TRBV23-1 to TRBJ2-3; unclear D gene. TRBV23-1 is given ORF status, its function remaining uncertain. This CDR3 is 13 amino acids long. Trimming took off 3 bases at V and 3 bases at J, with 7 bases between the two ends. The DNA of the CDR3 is TGCGCCAGCAGTCATCCCAAGACAGATACGCAGTATTTT. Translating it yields CASSHPKTDTQYF.

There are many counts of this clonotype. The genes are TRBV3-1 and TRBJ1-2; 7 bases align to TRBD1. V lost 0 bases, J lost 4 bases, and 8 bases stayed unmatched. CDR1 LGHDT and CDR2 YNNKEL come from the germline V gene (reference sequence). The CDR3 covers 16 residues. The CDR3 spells CASSQDLTGAVYGYTF. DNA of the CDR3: TGTGCCAGCAGCCAAGATCTAACAGGGGCGGTCTATGGCTACACCTTC.

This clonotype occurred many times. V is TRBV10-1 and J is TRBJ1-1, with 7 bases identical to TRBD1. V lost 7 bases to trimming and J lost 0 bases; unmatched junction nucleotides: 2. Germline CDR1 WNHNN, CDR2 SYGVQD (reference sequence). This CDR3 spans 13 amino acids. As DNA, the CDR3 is TGCGCCAGCAATGACAGGGTGAACACTGAAGCTTTCTTT. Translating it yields CASNDRVNTEAFF.

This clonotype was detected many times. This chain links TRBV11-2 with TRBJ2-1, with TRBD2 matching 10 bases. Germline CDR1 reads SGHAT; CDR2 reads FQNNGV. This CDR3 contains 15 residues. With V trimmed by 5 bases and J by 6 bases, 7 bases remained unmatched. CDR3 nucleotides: TGTGCCAGCAGCGGTGGGCTAGCGGGAGTCAATGAGCAGTTCTTC. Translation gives CASSGGLAGVNEQFF.

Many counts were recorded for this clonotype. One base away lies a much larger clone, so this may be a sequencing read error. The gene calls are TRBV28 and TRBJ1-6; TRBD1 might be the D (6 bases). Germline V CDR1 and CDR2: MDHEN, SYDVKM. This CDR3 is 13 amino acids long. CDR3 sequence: CASLGGDNSPHHF. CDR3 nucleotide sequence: TGTGCCAGCTTAGGAGGGGACAATTCACCCCACCACTTT.

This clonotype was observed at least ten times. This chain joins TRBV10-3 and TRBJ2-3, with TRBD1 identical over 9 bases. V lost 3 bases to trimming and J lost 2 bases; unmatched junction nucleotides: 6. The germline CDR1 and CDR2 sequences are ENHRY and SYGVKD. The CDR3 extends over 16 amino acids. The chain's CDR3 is CAISDPGTGLTDTQYF. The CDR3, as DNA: TGTGCCATCAGTGATCCCGGGACAGGGCTCACAGATACGCAGTATTTT.